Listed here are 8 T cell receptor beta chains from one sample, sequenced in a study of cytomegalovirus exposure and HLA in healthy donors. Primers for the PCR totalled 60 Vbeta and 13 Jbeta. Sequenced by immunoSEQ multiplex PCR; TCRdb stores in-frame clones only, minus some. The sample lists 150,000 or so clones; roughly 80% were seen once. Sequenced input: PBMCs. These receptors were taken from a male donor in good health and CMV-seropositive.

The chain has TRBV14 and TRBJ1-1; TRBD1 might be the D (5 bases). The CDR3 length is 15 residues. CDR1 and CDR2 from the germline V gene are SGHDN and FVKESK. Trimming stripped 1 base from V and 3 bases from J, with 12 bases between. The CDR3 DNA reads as TGTGCCAGCAGCCAAGGTACTTGGGGGGACACTGAAGCTTTCTTT. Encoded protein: CASSQGTWGDTEAFF.

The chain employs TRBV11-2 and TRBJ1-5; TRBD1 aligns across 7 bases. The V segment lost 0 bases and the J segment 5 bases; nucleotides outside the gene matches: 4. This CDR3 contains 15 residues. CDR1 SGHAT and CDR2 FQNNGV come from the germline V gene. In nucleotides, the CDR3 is TGTGCCAGCAGCTTAGAGACAGGGACGGATCAGCCCCAGCATTTT. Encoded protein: CASSLETGTDQPQHF.

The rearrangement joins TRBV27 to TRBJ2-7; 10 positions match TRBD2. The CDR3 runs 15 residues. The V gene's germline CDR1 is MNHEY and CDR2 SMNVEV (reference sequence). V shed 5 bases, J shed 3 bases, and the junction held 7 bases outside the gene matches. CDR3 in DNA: TGTGCCAGCAGTAGGCTAGCGGGGGAATTCTACGAGCAGTACTTC. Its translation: CASSRLAGEFYEQYF.

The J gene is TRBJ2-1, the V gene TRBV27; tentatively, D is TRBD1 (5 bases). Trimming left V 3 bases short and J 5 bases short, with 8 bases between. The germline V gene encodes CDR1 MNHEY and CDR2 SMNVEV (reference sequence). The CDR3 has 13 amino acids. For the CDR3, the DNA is TGTGCCAGCAGTTTCTCACAGGACAATGAGCAGTTCTTC. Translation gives CASSFSQDNEQFF.

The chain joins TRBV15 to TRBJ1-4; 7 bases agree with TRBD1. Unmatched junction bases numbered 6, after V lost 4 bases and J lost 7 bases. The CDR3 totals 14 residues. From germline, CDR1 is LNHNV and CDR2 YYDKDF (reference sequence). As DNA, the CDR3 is TGTGCCACCAGCAAATTCGGGACAGTTGAAAAACTGTTTTTT. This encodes CATSKFGTVEKLFF.

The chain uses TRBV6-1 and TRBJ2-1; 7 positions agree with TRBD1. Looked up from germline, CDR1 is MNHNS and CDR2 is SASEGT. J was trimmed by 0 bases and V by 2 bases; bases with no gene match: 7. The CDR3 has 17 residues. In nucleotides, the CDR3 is TGTGCCAGCAGTGAACGGACAGGAACCAACTCCTACAATGAGCAGTTCTTC. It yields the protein CASSERTGTNSYNEQFF.

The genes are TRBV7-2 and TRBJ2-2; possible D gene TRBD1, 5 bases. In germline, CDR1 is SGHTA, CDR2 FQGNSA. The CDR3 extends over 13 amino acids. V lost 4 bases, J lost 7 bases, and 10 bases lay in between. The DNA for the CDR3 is TGTGCCAGCAGCTCGCAGGGATACGGGGAGCTGTTTTTT. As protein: CASSSQGYGELFF.

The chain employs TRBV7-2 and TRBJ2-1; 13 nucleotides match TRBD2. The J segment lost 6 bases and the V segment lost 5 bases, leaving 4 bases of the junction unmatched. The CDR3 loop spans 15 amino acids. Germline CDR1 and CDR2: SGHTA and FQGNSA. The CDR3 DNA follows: TGTGCCAGCAGCCCCACTAGCGGGGGGGCCAATGAGCAGTTCTTC. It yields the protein CASSPTSGGANEQFF.